Listed below are T cell receptor beta chains from one sample, sequenced in a study of early stage breast cancer tumors. Sequencing used immunoSEQ multiplex PCR; TCRdb keeps in-frame clones, though not all of them. This table has 25,000 to 30,000 clones, roughly three fifths appearing once. Sequencing was performed on breast tumor tissue. The receptors come from a person between 50 and 60 years old with breast cancer. Each CDR3 is given with its conserved first and last residue. A D gene is named only where the DNA matches it firmly. The size field is filled for only some rows; it gives once, few, many or a size class.

TRBV10-2,once,TRBJ2-5,TRBD2,CASRDGRASQETQYF,TGCGCCAGCCGCGACGGGAGGGCCTCACAAGAGACCCAGTACTTC
TRBV6-1,few,TRBJ2-7,-,CASSPRGGRYEQYF,TGTGCCAGCAGTCCTCGTGGTGGTAGGTACGAGCAGTACTTC
TRBV28,few,TRBJ2-3,TRBD2,CASSYQWGLRTSGNTDTQYF,TGTGCCAGCAGTTATCAGTGGGGGCTCAGGACTAGCGGGAACACAGATACGCAGTATTTT
TRBV7-3,-,TRBJ1-1,-,CASSLMNGNTEAFF,TGTGCCAGCAGCTTAATGAACGGGAACACTGAAGCTTTCTTT
TRBV7-9,-,TRBJ2-7,-,CASSFAVGGYEQYF,TGTGCCAGCAGCTTCGCCGTGGGTGGCTACGAGCAGTACTTC
TRBV6-1,-,TRBJ1-4,-,CASTDRFEKLFF,TGTGCCAGCACAGACCGGTTTGAAAAACTGTTTTTT
TRBV7-2,-,TRBJ1-5,-,CASSLGRQASNQPQHF,TGTGCCAGCAGCTTAGGGCGTCAGGCTAGCAATCAGCCCCAGCATTTT
TRBV18,few,TRBJ1-2,-,CASSPDRSGYTF,TGTGCCAGCTCACCTGACAGAAGCGGCTACACCTTC
TRBV5-1,-,TRBJ2-3,-,CASMAGFSTDTQYF,TGCGCCAGCATGGCGGGATTTAGCACAGATACGCAGTATTTT
TRBV7-6,-,TRBJ1-1,-,CASSSTTRLNTEAFF,TGTGCCAGCAGCTCTACTACCAGATTGAACACTGAAGCTTTCTTT
TRBV29-1,once,TRBJ1-2,-,CSVDSYLTGSYYGYTF,TGCAGCGTTGACTCGTACCTTACAGGGAGTTACTATGGCTACACCTTC
TRBV14,-,TRBJ2-5,-,CASSHYVGGVRETQYF,TGTGCCAGCAGCCATTACGTTGGAGGGGTCCGGGAGACCCAGTACTTC
TRBV7-3,-,TRBJ2-3,TRBD1,CASSLKVTGFLCCSTDTQYF,TGTGCCAGCAGCTTAAAGGTGACAGGGTTCCTTTGCTGTAGCACAGATACGCAGTATTTT
TRBV5-1,-,TRBJ2-5,-,CASSAYREETQYF,TGCGCCAGCAGCGCGTACAGGGAAGAGACCCAGTACTTC
TRBV6-1,once,TRBJ1-2,TRBD1,CASSENLAGGGYGYTF,TGTGCCAGCAGTGAAAATCTGGCAGGGGGCGGCTATGGCTACACCTTC
TRBV2,-,TRBJ1-4,-,CASSEAARATNEKLFF,TGTGCCAGCAGTGAAGCGGCACGAGCAACTAATGAAAAACTGTTTTTT
TRBV9,-,TRBJ1-6,TRBD1,CASSTDRGLAPLHF,TGTGCCAGCAGCACTGACAGGGGGCTCGCACCCCTCCACTTT
TRBV15,-,TRBJ2-5,TRBD1,CATSREARGRGETQYF,TGTGCCACCAGCAGAGAGGCCAGGGGGCGAGGAGAGACCCAGTACTTC
TRBV19,-,TRBJ2-7,-,CASTTGTTSHEQYF,TGTGCCAGTACCACCGGGACAACGTCCCACGAGCAGTACTTC
TRBV5-1,few,TRBJ1-1,TRBD1,CASSMGQGRTEAFF,TGCGCCAGCAGCATGGGACAGGGGAGAACTGAAGCTTTCTTT
TRBV15,-,TRBJ2-3,-,CATSRRIRGSTDTQYF,TGTGCCACCAGCCGAAGGATCAGAGGGAGCACAGATACGCAGTATTTT
TRBV6-6,-,TRBJ2-7,-,CASSYLEGGEQYF,TGTGCCAGCAGTTACTTGGAGGGCGGGGAGCAGTACTTC
TRBV5-4,-,TRBJ2-1,-,CASSLAYYNEQFF,TGTGCCAGCAGCTTGGCCTATTACAATGAGCAGTTCTTC
TRBV5-1,few,TRBJ2-1,-,CASSPPYFVNEQFF,TGCGCCAGCAGCCCTCCGTATTTCGTCAATGAGCAGTTCTTC
TRBV5-1,-,TRBJ1-1,-,CASSPGGGGNTEAFF,TGCGCCAGCAGCCCTGGTGGGGGTGGGAACACTGAAGCTTTCTTT
TRBV5-8,-,TRBJ2-7,TRBD1,CASSPGTAEGYEQYF,TGTGCCAGCAGCCCGGGGACAGCCGAGGGCTACGAGCAGTACTTC
TRBV28,few,TRBJ2-7,-,CASSLPVATRWQYF,TGTGCCAGCAGTTTACCCGTAGCAACTAGGTGGCAGTACTTC
TRBV14,-,TRBJ2-2,-,CASSQGGPHGELFF,TGTGCCAGCAGCCAAGGAGGGCCTCACGGGGAGCTGTTTTTT